The rows below give T cell receptor beta chains drawn from one sample of a study of CD8 T cells in Susac syndrome. TCRdb passed the immunoSEQ multiplex PCR reads through MiXCR, listing each CDR3 protein once. Altogether 45,000 or so distinct CDR3 sequences are present, 90% to 95% being singletons, with the ten largest covering roughly 0.52%. Sequenced material: CD8+ T cells from PBMCs. Receptors originate from a human donor in good health. Both conserved end residues are part of each CDR3. The D gene is left open where the match is weak. The listing skips clone size in some rows; elsewhere it reads once, few, many or a size class.

v_call,clone_size,j_call,d_call,cdr3_aa,cdr3_nt
TRBV13,.,TRBJ2-7,TRBD1,CASSPGQGAEVSYEQYF,TGTGCCAGCAGCCCGGGACAGGGGGCAGAAGTATCCTACGAGCAGTACTTC
TRBV29-1,.,TRBJ2-1,TRBD2,CSVIRGLAGGEQFF,TGCAGCGTGATTCGGGGGCTAGCGGGAGGTGAGCAGTTCTTC
TRBV9,.,TRBJ1-1,.,CASSAGGTEAFF,TGTGCCAGCAGCGCGGGGGGAACTGAAGCTTTCTTT
TRBV20-1,.,TRBJ2-1,TRBD2,CSATSGRTNEQFF,TGCAGTGCGACTAGCGGGAGGACCAATGAGCAGTTCTTC
TRBV11-2,.,TRBJ2-1,.,CASSFTYNEQFF,TGTGCCAGCAGCTTTACCTACAATGAGCAGTTCTTC
TRBV12-3/TRBV12-4,.,TRBJ2-1,.,CASSLSKYNEQFF,TGTGCCAGCAGTTTATCCAAATACAATGAGCAGTTCTTC
TRBV11-2,.,TRBJ2-7,.,CASSFGTSLSYEQYF,TGTGCCAGCAGCTTCGGGACAAGTCTCTCCTACGAGCAGTACTTC
TRBV9,.,TRBJ1-1,.,CASSAPGRGTEAFF,TGTGCCAGCAGTGCTCCAGGGCGGGGAACTGAAGCTTTCTTT
TRBV7-9,once,TRBJ2-5,.,CASSSPRAGIQETQYF,TGTGCCAGCAGCTCTCCCAGGGCGGGAATCCAAGAGACCCAGTACTTC
TRBV14,once,TRBJ1-1,.,CASSLEDSTEAFF,TGTGCCAGCAGCCTTGAGGATAGCACTGAAGCTTTCTTT
TRBV4-1,.,TRBJ2-7,TRBD1,CASSQSGTGAYEQYF,TGCGCCAGCAGCCAATCCGGGACAGGGGCCTACGAGCAGTACTTC
TRBV28,.,TRBJ2-1,TRBD1,CASSGTGVLNEQFF,TGTGCCAGCAGTGGGACAGGGGTTCTCAATGAGCAGTTCTTC
TRBV29-1,once,TRBJ2-1,TRBD2,CSVPEIGLAGRSVLFF,TGCAGCGTTCCTGAGATCGGACTAGCGGGACGATCTGTCCTGTTCTTC
TRBV28,.,TRBJ2-7,TRBD2,CASSWRTSGRRDEQYF,TGTGCCAGCAGTTGGAGGACTAGCGGGAGGCGGGACGAGCAGTACTTC
TRBV12-3/TRBV12-4,once,TRBJ2-2,.,CASTLEAIHTGELFF,TGTGCCAGCACCCTGGAGGCTATCCACACCGGGGAGCTGTTTTTT
TRBV4-1,.,TRBJ2-1,TRBD1,CASSQGQGVNEQFF,TGCGCCAGCAGCCAAGGACAGGGAGTAAATGAGCAGTTCTTC
TRBV27,.,TRBJ2-7,.,CASGQGVTYEQYF,TGTGCCAGCGGCCAAGGGGTGACCTACGAGCAGTACTTC
TRBV19,.,TRBJ1-2,.,CASSYGDFYGYTF,TGTGCCAGTAGTTACGGGGACTTCTATGGCTACACCTTC
TRBV29-1,.,TRBJ2-1,.,CSVVYGDSYNEQFF,TGCAGCGTTGTTTACGGTGACTCCTACAATGAGCAGTTCTTC
TRBV6-4,.,TRBJ2-5,TRBD2,CASSAGGGGETQYF,TGTGCCAGCAGCGCGGGAGGTGGAGGAGAGACCCAGTACTTC
TRBV2,.,TRBJ2-7,.,CAPSVVSVSSYEQYF,TGTGCCCCGTCAGTAGTCTCTGTTTCCTCGTACGAGCAGTACTTC
TRBV4-1,.,TRBJ2-7,TRBD1,CASATRGTGGFEQYF,TGCGCCAGCGCTACCAGGGGGACAGGGGGATTCGAGCAGTACTTC
TRBV4-2,.,TRBJ1-5,.,CASSQVLQGDNQPQHF,TGTGCCAGCAGCCAAGTTTTACAGGGCGATAATCAGCCCCAGCATTTT
TRBV19,.,TRBJ2-7,.,CASAPKGGQNSYEQYF,TGTGCCAGCGCACCAAAAGGAGGACAGAACTCCTACGAGCAGTACTTC
TRBV29-1,.,TRBJ1-1,.,CSAQTGVGTEAFF,TGCAGCGCCCAAACTGGGGTGGGGACTGAAGCTTTCTTT
TRBV12-3/TRBV12-4,few,TRBJ1-1,.,CASSLAGGYTEAFF,TGTGCCAGCAGTTTAGCTGGGGGGTACACTGAAGCTTTCTTT
TRBV29-1,once,TRBJ2-2,.,CSVARAVSCFF,.
TRBV4-1,.,TRBJ2-7,.,CASSQGSGPYEQYF,TGCGCCAGCAGCCAAGGTTCGGGCCCCTACGAGCAGTACTTC
TRBV5-1,.,TRBJ2-1,.,CASSTGTSQPNEQFF,TGCGCCAGCAGCACCGGGACATCCCAACCCAATGAGCAGTTCTTC
TRBV4-1,.,TRBJ1-1,.,CASSQLAPTGFNTEAFF,TGCGCCAGCAGCCAATTAGCGCCGACAGGATTCAACACTGAAGCTTTCTTT
TRBV28,.,TRBJ2-7,.,CASSPPLEGSREQYF,TGTGCCAGCAGTCCCCCATTGGAGGGCTCGAGGGAGCAGTACTTC
TRBV29-1,once,TRBJ2-2,.,CSAQEGYTGELFF,TGCAGCGCTCAGGAGGGATACACCGGGGAGCTGTTTTTT
TRBV28,.,TRBJ2-3,.,CASSLSARTSTDTQYF,TGTGCCAGCAGTTTATCGGCTAGAACTAGCACAGATACGCAGTATTTT
TRBV6-1,.,TRBJ2-6,.,CASSEWNAGANVLTF,TGTGCCAGCAGTGAATGGAATGCTGGGGCCAACGTCCTGACTTTC
TRBV5-6,.,TRBJ1-4,.,CASSFGTQIWTNEKLFF,TGTGCCAGCAGCTTTGGGACTCAGATTTGGACTAATGAAAAACTGTTTTTT
TRBV5-1,.,TRBJ2-7,TRBD1,CASSPPTGGSYEQYF,TGCGCCAGCAGCCCACCGACAGGGGGTTCCTACGAGCAGTACTTC
TRBV27,.,TRBJ2-3,TRBD2,CASSLRLASTDTQYF,TGTGCCAGCAGTCTTCGACTAGCTAGCACAGATACGCAGTATTTT
TRBV13,.,TRBJ2-5,TRBD2,CASSSLATSGSSETQYF,TGTGCCAGCAGCTCCCTGGCGACTAGCGGGAGTTCAGAGACCCAGTACTTC
TRBV5-1,.,TRBJ2-7,TRBD2,CASSPGGREGRYEQYF,TGCGCCAGCAGCCCGGGAGGGCGGGAGGGCCGGTACGAGCAGTACTTC
TRBV4-1,.,TRBJ2-2,TRBD1,CASSLGTGASTGELFF,TGCGCCAGCAGCCTCGGGACAGGGGCTTCCACCGGGGAGCTGTTTTTT
TRBV27,few,TRBJ1-1,.,CASSQGDTEAFF,TGTGCCAGCAGTCAGGGAGACACTGAAGCTTTCTTT